Given below is one T cell receptor (beta chain) in context. Its target is not known. This record comes from a study of cytomegalovirus exposure and HLA in healthy donors. All donors participated as healthy donors of bone marrow. The PCR contained 60 Vbeta and 13 Jbeta primers. The protocol was immunoSEQ multiplex PCR, while the TCRdb copy is restricted to in-frame clones and leaves out a portion. The sample has about 98,000 clones; roughly 76% are singletons. The length of the CDR3 is 15 residues. Germline loops: CDR1 SGHNT, CDR2 YYREEE (reference sequence). The germline V and J ends were trimmed by 0 bases and 0 bases, with 8 bases remaining between them. Regarding the study as a whole: What TCR beta sequences reportedly achieved was accurate prediction of HLA-A and HLA-B alleles in most subjects. Exclusion applied to some V segments, including TRBV6-2 and TRBV6-3, as they were indistinguishable.

The receptor's source is a human donor in good health. The chain links TRBV5-4 to TRBJ2-3; D is uncertain. Sequenced material: PBMCs. The CDR3 is CASSLGGTSTDTQYF. The CDR3 coding sequence is TGTGCCAGCAGCTTGGGCGGAACTAGCACAGATACGCAGTATTTT.